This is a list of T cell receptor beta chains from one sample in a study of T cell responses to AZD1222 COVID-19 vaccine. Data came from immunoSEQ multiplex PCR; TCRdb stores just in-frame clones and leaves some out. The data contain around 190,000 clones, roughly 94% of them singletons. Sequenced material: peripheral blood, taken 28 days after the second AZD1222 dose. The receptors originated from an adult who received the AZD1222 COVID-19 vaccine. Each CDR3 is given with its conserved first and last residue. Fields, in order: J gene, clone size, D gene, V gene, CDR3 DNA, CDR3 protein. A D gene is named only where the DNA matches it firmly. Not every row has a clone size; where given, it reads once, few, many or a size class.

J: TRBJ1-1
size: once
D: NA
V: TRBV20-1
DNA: TGCAGTGCTGATGCCCGCACTGAAGCTTTCTTT
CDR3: CSADARTEAFF

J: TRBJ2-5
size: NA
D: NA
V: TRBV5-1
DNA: TGCGCCAGCAGTTCGGTCCAAGAGACCCAGTACTTC
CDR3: CASSSVQETQYF

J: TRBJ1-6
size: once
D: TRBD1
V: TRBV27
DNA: TGTGCCAGCACTTGGGGGAGGACAGGGAGGATGGTAAATTCACCCCTCCACTTT
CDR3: CASTWGRTGRMVNSPLHF

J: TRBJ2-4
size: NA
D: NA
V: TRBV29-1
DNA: TGCAGCGTGGCATCCGGGACAAGAAACATTCAGTACTTC
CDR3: CSVASGTRNIQYF

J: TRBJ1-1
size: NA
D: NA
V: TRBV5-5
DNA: TGTGCCAGCAGCTTCCTTCCCTTAGACAGTGGTGAAGCTTTCTTT
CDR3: CASSFLPLDSGEAFF

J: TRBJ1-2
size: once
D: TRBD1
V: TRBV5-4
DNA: TGTGCCAGCAGCTGGGGACAGCCCTATGGCTACACCTTC
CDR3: CASSWGQPYGYTF

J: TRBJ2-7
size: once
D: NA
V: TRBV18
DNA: TGTGCCAGCTCACCAGAAGGCCCATCGGAAGAGCAGTACTTC
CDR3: CASSPEGPSEEQYF

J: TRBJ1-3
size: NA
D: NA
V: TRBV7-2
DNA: TGTGCCAGCAGCTCCCGAAAGGAGGGGACTGGAAACACCATATATTTT
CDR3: CASSSRKEGTGNTIYF

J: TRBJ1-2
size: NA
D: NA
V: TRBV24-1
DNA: TGTGCCACCAGTGATTCATCAGCCTATCGAGGCTACACCTTC
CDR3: CATSDSSAYRGYTF

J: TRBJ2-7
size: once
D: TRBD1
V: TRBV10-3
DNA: TGTGCCATCTCCGGGACAGGGGTTTACGAGCAGTACTTC
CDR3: CAISGTGVYEQYF

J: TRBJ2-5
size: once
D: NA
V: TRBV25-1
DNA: TGTGCCAGCAGTGCCCCAGGACACCCCCAAGAGACCCAGTACTTC
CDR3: CASSAPGHPQETQYF

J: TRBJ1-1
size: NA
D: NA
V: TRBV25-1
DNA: TGTGCCAGCAGTGTAGATACGTGGGGGGTTACTGAAGCTTTCTTT
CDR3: CASSVDTWGVTEAFF

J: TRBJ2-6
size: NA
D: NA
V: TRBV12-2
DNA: TGTGCAAGTCGTTTCCTCCGGGACCAAGAACGTCCTGGGGCCAACGTCCTGACTTTC
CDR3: CASRFLRDQERPGANVLTF

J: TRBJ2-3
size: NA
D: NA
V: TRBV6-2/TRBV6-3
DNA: TGTGCCAGCAGTTACCCCAATCTCCCGGGGAGCACAGATACGCAGTATTTT
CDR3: CASSYPNLPGSTDTQYF

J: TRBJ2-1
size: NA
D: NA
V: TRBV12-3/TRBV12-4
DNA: TGTGCCAGCAGTTTGTCCAATGAGCAGTTCTTC
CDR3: CASSLSNEQFF

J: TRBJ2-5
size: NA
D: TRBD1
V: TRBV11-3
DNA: TGTGCCAGCACAAAACGGGGGACAGGGGGCCCTGGGGAGACCCAGTACTTC
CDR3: CASTKRGTGGPGETQYF

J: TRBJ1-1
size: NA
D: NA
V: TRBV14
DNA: TGTGCCAGCAGCCAAGATCGTAACAGGATGAACACTGAAGCTTTCTTT
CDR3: CASSQDRNRMNTEAFF

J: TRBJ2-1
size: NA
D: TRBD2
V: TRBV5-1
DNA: TGCGCCAGCAGCCGGAAAACTAGCGCCGGCTCCTACAATGAGCAGTTCTTC
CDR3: CASSRKTSAGSYNEQFF

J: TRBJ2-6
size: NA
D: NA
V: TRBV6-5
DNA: TGTGCCAGCAGTTTCTCGAGCTCTGGGGCCAACGTCCTGACTTTC
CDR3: CASSFSSSGANVLTF

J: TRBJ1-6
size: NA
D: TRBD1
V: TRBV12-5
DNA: TGTGCTAGTGGTTTGGTTACAGGGGGCGATTCACCCCTCCACTTT
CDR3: CASGLVTGGDSPLHF

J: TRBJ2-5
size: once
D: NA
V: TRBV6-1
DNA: TGTGCCAGCAGTGAAGCGCTTGTCCCAGGACAAGAGACCCAGTACTTC
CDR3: CASSEALVPGQETQYF

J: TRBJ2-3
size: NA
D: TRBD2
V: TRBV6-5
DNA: TGTGCCAGCAGTTCCCCTAGCGGAACGCAGTATTTT
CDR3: CASSSPSGTQYF

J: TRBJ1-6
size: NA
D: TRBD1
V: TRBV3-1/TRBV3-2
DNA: TGTGCCAGCAGCCAAGCGGGACAGGGGAATTCACCCCTCCACTTT
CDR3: CASSQAGQGNSPLHF

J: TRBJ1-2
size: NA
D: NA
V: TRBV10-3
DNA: TGTGCCATCAGTGAGTCGAACAGGGTGTACGGCTACACCTTC
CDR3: CAISESNRVYGYTF

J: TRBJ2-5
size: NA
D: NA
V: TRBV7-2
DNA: TGTGCCAGCAGTTCTGCCTTCGAGGCATACCAAGAGACCCAGTACTTC
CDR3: CASSSAFEAYQETQYF

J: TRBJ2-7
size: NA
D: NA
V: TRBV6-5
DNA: TGTGCCAGCAGGGGGACTTTATCCTACGAGCAGTACTTC
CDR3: CASRGTLSYEQYF

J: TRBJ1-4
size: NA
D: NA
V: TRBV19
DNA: TGTGCCAGTAGTAAGAAGGGGGCAACTAATGAAAAACTGTTTTTT
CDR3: CASSKKGATNEKLFF

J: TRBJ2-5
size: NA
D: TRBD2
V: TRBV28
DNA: TGTGCCAGCAGTTTATCGAGACTAGCGGGGCCTCAAGGGACCCAGTACTTC
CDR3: CASSLSRLAGPQGTQYF

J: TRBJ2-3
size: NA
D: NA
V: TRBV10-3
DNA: TGTGCCATCGAGGAGGGCCTATTCACAGATACGCAGTATTTT
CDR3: CAIEEGLFTDTQYF

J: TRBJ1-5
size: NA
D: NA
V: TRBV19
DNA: TGTGCCAGTAGTCCCTTGGGGACCCGTGGTGGCAATCAGCCCCAGCATTTT
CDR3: CASSPLGTRGGNQPQHF

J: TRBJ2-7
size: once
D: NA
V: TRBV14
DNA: TGTGCCAGCAGCCAAGTCGGGGGTTACGAGCAGTACTTC
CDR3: CASSQVGGYEQYF

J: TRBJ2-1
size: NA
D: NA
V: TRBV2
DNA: TGTGCCAGCAGGGGATACAGGTCCAGCTCCTACAATGAGCAGTTCTTC
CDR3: CASRGYRSSSYNEQFF

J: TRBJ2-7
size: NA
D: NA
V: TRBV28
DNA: TGTGCCAGCAGCTCCCGGGACCAAACCTACGAGCAGTACTTC
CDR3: CASSSRDQTYEQYF

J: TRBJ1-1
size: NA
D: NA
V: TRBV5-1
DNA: TGCGCCAGCAGCTTGGCGACCCTTGCTGAAGCTTTCTTT
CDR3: CASSLATLAEAFF

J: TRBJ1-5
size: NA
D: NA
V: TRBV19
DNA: TGTGCCAGTAGTACGACAAGGGATCAGCCCCAGCATTTT
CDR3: CASSTTRDQPQHF

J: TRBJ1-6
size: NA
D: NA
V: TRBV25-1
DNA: TGTGCCAGCAGTGAATTCCGGGGCCTATACTATAATTCACCCCTCCACTTT
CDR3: CASSEFRGLYYNSPLHF

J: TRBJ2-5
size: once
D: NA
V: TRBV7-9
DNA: TGTGCCAGCAGCTTCATATACGGGGCCCCCCGCGTCCAAGAGACCCAGTACTTC
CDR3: CASSFIYGAPRVQETQYF

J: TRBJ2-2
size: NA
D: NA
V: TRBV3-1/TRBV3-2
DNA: TGTGCCAGCAAGGGGGGAGGTAACACCGGGGAGCTGTTTTTT
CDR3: CASKGGGNTGELFF

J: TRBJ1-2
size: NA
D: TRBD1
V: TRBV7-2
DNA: TGTGCCAGCAGCCAGACAGGGGTACCGGCTAACTATGGCTACACCTTC
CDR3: CASSQTGVPANYGYTF

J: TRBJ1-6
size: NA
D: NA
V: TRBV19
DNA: TGTGCCAGTAGTTCGGACAGCTCCTATAATTCACCCCTCCACTTT
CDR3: CASSSDSSYNSPLHF

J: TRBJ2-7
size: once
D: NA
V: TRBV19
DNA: TGTGCCAGTTCTGGCGATTCATCACCCTACGAGCAGTACTTC
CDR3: CASSGDSSPYEQYF

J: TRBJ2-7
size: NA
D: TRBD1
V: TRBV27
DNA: TGTGCCAGCAGTTTAGTTGGGACAGGGGACTACGAGCAGTACTTC
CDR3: CASSLVGTGDYEQYF

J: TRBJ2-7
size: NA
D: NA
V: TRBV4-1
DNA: TGCGCCAGCAGCCAAGGGGGATGGGGCACCTACGAGCAGTACTTC
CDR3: CASSQGGWGTYEQYF

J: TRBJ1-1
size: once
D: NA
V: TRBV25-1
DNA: TGTGCCAGCAGGCCGTCTGGCATGAACACTGAAGCTTTCTTT
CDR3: CASRPSGMNTEAFF

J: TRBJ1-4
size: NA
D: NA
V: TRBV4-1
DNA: TGCGCCAGCAGCCCGCGAAATACAGGGCCAACTAATGAAAAACTGTTTTTT
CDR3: CASSPRNTGPTNEKLFF

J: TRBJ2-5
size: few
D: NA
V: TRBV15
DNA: TGTGCCACCAGCAGAGATTCAGGGGAGACCCAGTACTTC
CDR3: CATSRDSGETQYF

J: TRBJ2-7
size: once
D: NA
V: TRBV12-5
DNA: TGTGCTAGTGGTTTGGTTATGGCGGGAAGAAGTATCGACGAGCAGTACTTC
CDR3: CASGLVMAGRSIDEQYF

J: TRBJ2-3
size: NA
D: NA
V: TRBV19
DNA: TGTGCCAGTAGAATTGGAGATACGCAGTATTTT
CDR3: CASRIGDTQYF

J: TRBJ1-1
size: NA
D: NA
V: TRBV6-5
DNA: TGTGCCACCTACCCAGGGAGCACTGAAGCTTTCTTT
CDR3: CATYPGSTEAFF

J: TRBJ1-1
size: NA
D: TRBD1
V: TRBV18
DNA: TGTGCCAGCTCACCACGGACCGGGACAGGGAACACTGAAGCTTTCTTT
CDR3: CASSPRTGTGNTEAFF